Presented here are 30 T cell receptor beta chains from one specimen sequenced in a study of CD8 T cells in ankylosing spondylitis. TCRdb re-analysed the 5' RACE reads in MiXCR, keeping a single row per CDR3 protein. Seen here are hundreds of thousands of distinct CDR3 sequences, less than 25% observed once, and the top ten hold roughly 4%. The sequencing sample was made of blood, either unsorted or a sorted T cell fraction (not recorded which). These receptor sequences come from a female donor with ankylosing spondylitis or in good health (not recorded which).

This clonotype was counted a few times. V and J are TRBV2 and TRBJ2-5; D gene uncertain. The V gene's germline CDR1 is SNHLY and CDR2 FYNNEI. CDR3 length: 13 amino acids. V lost 3 bases and J 7 bases, leaving 12 bases between the germline ends. This CDR3 reads CASSDGRVRTQYF. CDR3 sequence (DNA): TGTGCCAGCAGTGATGGCCGCGTTCGGACCCAGTACTTC.

This clonotype has a count of ten or more. The chain links TRBV29-1 to TRBJ2-7; tentatively, D is TRBD1 (6 bases). The CDR3 is made up of 11 amino acids. Germline V gene data show CDR1 as SQVTM and CDR2 as ANQGSEA. V dropped 4 bases and J dropped 5 bases, with 9 bases sitting between them. The DNA for the CDR3 is TGCAGCGTTGGAGAGGGGGACGAGCAGTACTTC. Its translation is CSVGEGDEQYF.

The chain links TRBV7-2 to TRBJ1-5; the D is unclear. Between the trimmed V and J ends, which lost 1 base and 3 bases, there was a span of 13 bases. Germline V gene lookup returns CDR1 SGHTA and CDR2 FQGNSA. The CDR3 is 16 residues long. CDR3 amino acids: CASSLGGATNNQPQHF. The CDR3 nucleotides read TGTGCCAGCAGCTTAGGGGGAGCGACCAACAATCAGCCCCAGCATTTT.

The chain joins TRBV20-1 to TRBJ1-6; D is uncertain. The V gene's germline CDR1 is DFQATT and CDR2 SNEGSKA (reference sequence). The CDR3 totals 12 residues. The V end lost 6 bases, the J end lost 6 bases, and 9 bases lay between the germline ends. The CDR3 bases are TGCAGTGCCCGGTGGGGTAATTCACCCCTCCACTTT. The encoded protein is CSARWGNSPLHF.

This clonotype was seen repeatedly, ten times or more. The rearrangement links TRBV7-6 to TRBJ2-3; D gene uncertain. The CDR3 runs 15 residues. Germline-derived CDR1 and CDR2 are SGHVS and FNYEAQ. With 0 bases removed from V and 3 bases from J, the gap between germline ends came to 10 bases. In DNA form, the CDR3 reads TGTGCCAGCAGCTTAGCGAGGTCGAGGACAGATACGCAGTATTTT. This sequence encodes CASSLARSRTDTQYF.

This clonotype was seen only a few times. The chain has TRBV20-1 and TRBJ1-2; possible D gene TRBD1, 6 bases. V lost 0 bases to trimming and J lost 4 bases, with 12 bases between them. This CDR3 contains 14 residues. From germline, CDR1 is DFQATT and CDR2 SNEGSKA (reference sequence). CDR3 residues: CSAREGSDSYGYTF. The CDR3 region has the DNA TGCAGTGCTAGAGAGGGTTCGGACAGCTATGGCTACACCTTC.

About this clonotype itself: A much larger clone is a single base away; this may be a read error. The chain carries TRBV9 and TRBJ2-3; D ambiguous. Germline V gives CDR1 SGDLS, CDR2 YYNGEE. This CDR3 contains 14 residues. In DNA form, the CDR3 reads TGTGCCAGCAGCAAGACGCGGAGTACAGATACGCCGTATTTT. Residues: CASSKTRSTDTPYF.

This chain connects TRBV20-1 to TRBJ2-3, with D possibly being TRBD1 (6 bases). The CDR3 is made up of 17 amino acids. The germline V and J ends were trimmed by 1 base and 4 bases, with 21 bases remaining between them. The germline CDR1 and CDR2 sequences are DFQATT and SNEGSKA (reference sequence). CDR3 bases: TGCAGTGCTAGAGGTCCTACCCCAGGGGCGCCGGCAGATACGCAGTATTTT. It yields the protein CSARGPTPGAPADTQYF.

The CDR3 sequence: CASSERLDLYGYTF. CDR3 in DNA: TGTGCCAGCAGTGAGAGATTAGATCTCTATGGCTACACCTTC. The gene calls are TRBV25-1 and TRBJ1-2; D unclear. Germline V gene sequence: CDR1 MGHDK, CDR2 SYGVNS. V was pared by 3 bases and J by 4 bases, with 12 bases between. The CDR3 has 14 amino acids.

This clonotype was seen a few times. The rearrangement uses TRBV12-5 and TRBJ2-5, with 7 bases matching TRBD2. V dropped 8 bases and J dropped 4; count of bases not matched to a gene: 7. This CDR3 has 13 amino acids. Germline V gene sequence: CDR1 LGHNT, CDR2 FRNRAP. The CDR3 DNA is TGTGCTAGTTCTGGCGGGAGAGGAGAGACCCAGTACTTC. It encodes CASSGGRGETQYF.

This clonotype was observed a few times. The V and J genes are TRBV12-3 or TRBV12-4 and TRBJ2-3; 11 bases agree with TRBD2. The CDR3 is made up of 16 amino acids. Trimming removed 6 bases from V and 0 bases from J; junction bases left unmatched: 5. The CDR3 loop reads CASSHSGRASTDTQYF. The CDR3 nucleotides are TGTGCCAGCAGCCATAGCGGGAGGGCTAGCACAGATACGCAGTATTTT.

This chain joins TRBV6-1 and TRBJ2-7, with 7 positions matching TRBD2. V shed 5 bases and J 1 base; nucleotides not matched to a gene: 11. The CDR3 runs to 16 residues. Germline V lookup: CDR1 MNHNS, CDR2 SASEGT. The DNA for the CDR3 is TGTGCCAGCAGTCCCCTGCTAGCGGAGGGGTCCTACGAGCAGTACTTC. This sequence encodes CASSPLLAEGSYEQYF.

The chain carries TRBV9 and TRBJ1-6; 7 bases agree with TRBD1. Germline CDR1 reads SGDLS; CDR2 reads YYNGEE. V lost 4 bases to trimming and J lost 10 bases; unmatched junction nucleotides: 5. This CDR3 has 13 amino acids. Here the CDR3 reads CASSTDRESPLHF. CDR3 nucleotides: TGTGCCAGCAGCACTGACAGGGAATCACCCCTCCACTTT.

Regarding this clonotype: A much bigger clone sits one base away, suggesting this may be a read error. The chain uses TRBV28 and TRBJ1-1; D is undetermined. Germline V lookup: CDR1 MDHEN, CDR2 SYDVKM. The CDR3 has 12 amino acids. V gave up 7 bases and J gave up 1 base, with 7 bases separating them. The CDR3 region has the DNA TGTGCCAGCACCCAAGGGAACACTGAAGCTTTCTTT. Its protein is CASTQGNTEAFF.

This clonotype was counted only a few times. The J gene is TRBJ1-2, the V gene TRBV29-1; D call uncertain. V lost 5 bases and J 0 bases, leaving 7 bases between the germline ends. This CDR3 is 12 amino acids long. Germline values: CDR1 SQVTM, CDR2 ANQGSEA. In DNA form, the CDR3 reads TGCAGCGTTAGGGAGACTAACTATGGCTACACCTTC. This gives the protein CSVRETNYGYTF. Variable domain in full (rest from reference TRBV29-1 and TRBJ1-2): SAVISQKPSRDICQRGTSLTIQCQVDSQVTMMFWYRQQPGQSLTLIATANQGSEATYESGFVIDKFPISRPNLTFSTLTVSNMSPEDSSIYLCSVRETNYGYTFGSGTRLTVV.

This clonotype appeared many times. The chain joins TRBV12-3 or TRBV12-4 to TRBJ2-2; D may be TRBD1 (5 bases). The CDR3 length is 14 residues. V was clipped by 3 bases and J by 6 bases, with 11 bases between them. CDR3 bases: TGTGCCAGCAGTTTTTCAGGGCCCGCCGGGGAGCTGTTTTTT. Amino acids: CASSFSGPAGELFF.

This clonotype was seen repeatedly, ten times or more. The chain recombines TRBV29-1 with TRBJ2-1; D is possibly TRBD2 (5 bases). CDR3 size: 11 residues. Germline V CDR1 and CDR2: SQVTM, ANQGSEA. Trimming took 3 bases from V and 9 from J, leaving 9 bases between them. The CDR3 nucleotides read TGCAGCGTTGAGGCCGGAGGTGAGCAGTTCTTC. Its translation is CSVEAGGEQFF.

In this sample, this clonotype turned up many times. The V and J genes are TRBV5-6 and TRBJ1-1, with D possibly TRBD1 on 5 matching bases. Between the trimmed V and J ends, which lost 2 bases and 2 bases, there was a span of 13 bases. The germline V gene has CDR1 SGHDT and CDR2 YYEEEE. CDR3 length equals 15 residues. The CDR3 loop is CASSFWGLANTEAFF. DNA for the CDR3: TGTGCCAGCAGCTTTTGGGGGTTGGCAAACACTGAAGCTTTCTTT.

The chain recombines TRBV20-1 with TRBJ2-7; 7 positions match TRBD1. The CDR3 consists of 12 residues. Per germline, CDR1 DFQATT and CDR2 SNEGSKA (reference sequence). Unmatched junction bases numbered 3, after V lost 6 bases and J lost 1 base. For the CDR3, the DNA is TGCAGTGCCCCGGGACAGTCCTACGAGCAGTACTTC. Translated: CSAPGQSYEQYF.

This clonotype was seen a few times. The chain couples TRBV20-1 to TRBJ2-1; unclear D gene. The CDR3 has 13 amino acids. Germline CDR1 is DFQATT and CDR2 is SNEGSKA (reference sequence). V was clipped by 1 base and J by 8 bases, with 12 bases between them. The CDR3 sequence: CSARVPGIDEQFF. The DNA for the CDR3 is TGCAGTGCTAGAGTTCCGGGTATCGATGAGCAGTTCTTC.

The rearrangement uses TRBV6-9 and TRBJ1-1; D is undetermined. Germline values: CDR1 MNHGY, CDR2 SVAAGI. V dropped 5 bases and J dropped 4 bases, with 20 bases sitting between them. This CDR3 has 16 amino acids. Written as DNA, the CDR3 is TGTGCCAGCAGTCCCCTCGGCCCGCCCTTGGGCACTGAAGCTTTCTTT. Encoded protein: CASSPLGPPLGTEAFF.

The chain uses TRBV9 and TRBJ2-1; 15 bases fit TRBD2. Trimming cost V 4 bases and J 6 bases; bases outside gene matches: 5. Germline assignment: CDR1 SGDLS and CDR2 YYNGEE. The CDR3 loop spans 16 amino acids. The CDR3 is CASSLGLAGGGNEQFF. The CDR3 DNA follows: TGTGCCAGCAGCTTGGGACTAGCGGGAGGCGGCAATGAGCAGTTCTTC.

The chain employs TRBV12-3 or TRBV12-4 and TRBJ2-6; D is ambiguous. The CDR3 length is 16 residues. V was cut by 3 bases and J by 0 bases, with 9 bases left in between. This CDR3 is CASSFGSLSGANVLTF. In DNA, the CDR3 is TGTGCCAGCAGTTTCGGTTCACTCTCTGGGGCCAACGTCCTGACTTTC.

Ten or more counts support this clonotype. The V call is TRBV7-2, the J call TRBJ2-3; TRBD1 agrees at 10 bases. Looked up from germline, CDR1 is SGHTA and CDR2 is FQGNSA. The CDR3 totals 17 residues. Trimming took 4 bases from V and 8 from J; bases not matched to a gene: 15. The CDR3 DNA is TGTGCCAGCAGCTCCCATGGACCTGGGACAGGGGACTCTACGCAGTATTTT. Translating gives CASSSHGPGTGDSTQYF.

The chain uses TRBV5-8 and TRBJ1-1, with D possibly being TRBD1 (6 bases). V lost 4 bases, J lost 4 bases, and 20 bases lay in between. From germline, CDR1 is SGHTS and CDR2 YDEGEE. The CDR3 has 16 amino acids. The CDR3: CASSPRGRGGGTEAFF. CDR3 nucleotide sequence: TGTGCCAGCAGCCCCCGGGGTAGGGGGGGTGGCACTGAAGCTTTCTTT.

The chain recombines TRBV20-1 with TRBJ2-1; no firm D call. V was shortened by 2 bases and J by 3 bases, with 8 bases between the two germline ends. This CDR3 has 13 amino acids. Germline-derived CDR1 and CDR2 are DFQATT and SNEGSKA (reference sequence). CDR3 coding DNA: TGCAGTGCTAGATCCGGTTTCTACAATGAGCAGTTCTTC. Protein sequence: CSARSGFYNEQFF.

The genes are TRBV12-3 or TRBV12-4 and TRBJ2-5; 9 bases are shared with TRBD1. The trim removed 3 bases at V and 5 bases at J, leaving 7 bases unmatched. CDR3 length equals 15 residues. The CDR3 nucleotides read TGTGCCAGCAGTTTCGGGGACAGGGAGGAGGAGACCCAGTACTTC. Translation: CASSFGDREEETQYF.

This clonotype was counted at least ten times. The V and J genes are TRBV4-3 and TRBJ1-1, with D perhaps matching TRBD1 (5 bases). Trimming took 3 bases from V and 3 from J, leaving 14 bases between them. CDR3 size: 15 residues. Germline assignment: CDR1 LGHNA and CDR2 YSLEER. In DNA form, the CDR3 reads TGCGCCAGCAGCCATGGGGGAGGCAGTTACACTGAAGCTTTCTTT. Its protein is CASSHGGGSYTEAFF.

This sequence joins TRBV6-5 and TRBJ2-1; 7 nucleotides match TRBD2. Germline CDR1 is MNHEY and CDR2 is SVGAGI. The CDR3 has 17 residues. The J segment lost 0 bases and the V segment lost 5 bases, leaving 10 bases of the junction unmatched. The CDR3 loop reads CASSRRRGGFSYNEQFF. In DNA, the CDR3 is TGTGCCAGCAGTCGGAGGAGGGGAGGGTTCTCCTACAATGAGCAGTTCTTC.

A remark on this clonotype: This could be a read error, since a much larger clone is one nucleotide away. This chain links TRBV12-3 or TRBV12-4 with TRBJ2-1; the D call may be TRBD1 or TRBD2 (6 bases each). This CDR3 is 16 amino acids long. For the CDR3, the DNA is TGTGCCAGCAGCCGGACCGGAGGGGGGAACTACAATGAGCAGCTCTTC. It codes for CASSRTGGGNYNEQLF.